The 29 T cell receptor beta chains presented below share a single source sample, sequenced in a study of T cell clones after liver transplantation. Method: immunoSEQ multiplex PCR; TCRdb's copy keeps in-frame clones and lacks some. This table holds tens of thousands of clones, roughly 90% found once. Sample: CD4+ T cells from blood, taken before liver transplant. The receptors shown here come from a human donor who received a liver transplant.

The V call is TRBV2, the J call TRBJ1-4; a possible D gene is TRBD1 (5 bases). The germline gives CDR1 SNHLY, CDR2 FYNNEI. The ends were cut back, 5 bases at V and 8 bases at J, with 12 bases in the middle. This CDR3 has 13 amino acids. The CDR3 here is CASSKGSREKLFF. The CDR3 DNA is TGTGCCAGCAGTAAGGGGTCTCGGGAAAAACTGTTTTTT.

The genes are TRBV2 and TRBJ1-2; D may be TRBD1 (5 bases). CDR3 length: 12 residues. Trimming cost V 7 bases and J 4 bases, with 10 bases left between them. CDR1 and CDR2 (germline): SNHLY, FYNNEI. DNA of the CDR3: TGTGCCAGCATCGGACAACTCTATGGCTACACCTTC. This translates into CASIGQLYGYTF. Based on the CDR3 plus reference TRBV2 and TRBJ1-2, the full variable domain is EPEVTQTPSHQVTQMGQEVILRCVPISNHLYFYWYRQILGQKVEFLVSFYNNEISEKSEIFDDQFSVERPDGSNFTLKIRSTKLEDSAMYFCASIGQLYGYTFGSGTRLTVV.

J is TRBJ2-6 and V is TRBV7-3, with D unresolved. The germline V and J ends were trimmed by 8 bases and 0 bases, with 5 bases remaining between them. CDR3 length: 13 amino acids. Germline CDR1 is SGHTA and CDR2 is FQGTGA. CDR3 region: CASGPSGANVLTF. CDR3 DNA: TGTGCCAGCGGCCCCTCTGGGGCCAACGTCCTGACTTTC.

The chain uses TRBV30 and TRBJ2-4; D possibly corresponds to TRBD1 (5 bases). CDR1 is GTSNPN and CDR2 is SVGIG in the germline V gene (reference sequence). The V gene lost 1 base and the J gene lost 0 bases, with 13 bases spanning the gap. The CDR3 has 16 residues. CDR3 sequence reads: CAWSGNPGSAKNIQYF. The CDR3 DNA sequence: TGTGCCTGGAGTGGCAACCCAGGGTCAGCCAAAAACATTCAGTACTTC.

As for this clone: The same CDR3 arises from other DNA sequences in this sample as well. This chain uses TRBV29-1 with TRBJ2-5; D could derive from TRBD1 or TRBD2 (5 bases each). The V end lost 2 bases, the J end lost 8 bases, and 12 bases lay between the germline ends. The CDR3 extends over 12 amino acids. Germline lookup yields CDR1 SQVTM and CDR2 ANQGSEA. The CDR3 is CSVERGVGTQYF. The CDR3 DNA follows: TGCAGCGTTGAAAGAGGGGTGGGCACCCAGTACTTC.

The V gene is TRBV4-1, the J gene TRBJ2-1, with D tentatively TRBD2 (6 bases). V was pared by 1 base and J by 8 bases, with 12 bases between. There are 14 residues in the CDR3. Germline loops: CDR1 MGHRA, CDR2 YSYEKL. CDR3 amino acids: CASSQVLLADEQFF. The CDR3 nucleotides are TGCGCCAGCAGCCAAGTTTTACTAGCAGATGAGCAGTTCTTC.

The chain couples TRBV5-4 to TRBJ2-5; 8 nucleotides agree with TRBD2. J gave up 5 bases and V 3 bases, and 12 bases lay outside the gene matches. The CDR3 is made up of 16 amino acids. Germline assignment: CDR1 SGHNT and CDR2 YYREEE (reference sequence). CDR3 loop: CASSSDQAGVWETQYF. CDR3 sequence (DNA): TGTGCCAGCAGCTCCGACCAAGCGGGAGTATGGGAGACCCAGTACTTC.

The chain uses TRBV19 and TRBJ2-1; no firm D call. Between the trimmed V and J ends, which lost 3 bases and 0 bases, there was a span of 15 bases. The CDR3 extends over 17 amino acids. From germline, CDR1 is LNHDA and CDR2 SQIVND (reference sequence). The CDR3 DNA reads as TGTGCCAGTAGTATCCGCGGCGCCGACCTCTCCTACAATGAGCAGTTCTTC. The encoded protein is CASSIRGADLSYNEQFF. Variable domain in full (rest from reference TRBV19 and TRBJ2-1): DGGITQSPKYLFRKEGQNVTLSCEQNLNHDAMYWYRQDPGQGLRLIYYSQIVNDFQKGDIAEGYSVSREKKESFPLTVTSAQKNPTAFYLCASSIRGADLSYNEQFFGPGTRLTVL.

The V call is TRBV11-2, the J call TRBJ2-7, with a possible D match to TRBD1 (6 bases). CDR1 and CDR2 (germline): SGHAT, FQNNGV. Trimming stripped 0 bases from V and 6 bases from J, with 9 bases between. The CDR3 spans 13 residues. In DNA form, the CDR3 reads TGTGCCAGCAGCTTAGATCGACAGGCCGAGCAGTACTTC. It encodes CASSLDRQAEQYF. Complete variable domain (other parts from reference TRBV11-2 and TRBJ2-7): EAGVAQSPRYKIIEKRQSVAFWCNPISGHATLYWYQQILGQGPKLLIQFQNNGVVDDSQLPKDRFSAERLKGVDSTLKIQPAKLEDSAVYLCASSLDRQAEQYFGPGTRLTVT.

The chain recombines TRBV14 with TRBJ2-5; 10 bases are shared with TRBD2. The length of the CDR3 is 17 residues. Germline values: CDR1 SGHDN, CDR2 FVKESK. The V and J ends lost 0 bases and 5 bases, in that order; junction bases with no gene match: 9. The CDR3 region has the DNA TGTGCCAGCAGCCAAGACAAGGGGCTAGCGGGGGCGGAGACCCAGTACTTC. Protein product: CASSQDKGLAGAETQYF.

V and J are TRBV2 and TRBJ2-7; no reliable D call. CDR1 and CDR2 (germline): SNHLY, FYNNEI. The V end was cut by 3 bases, the J end by 3 bases, with 6 bases between. This CDR3 is 12 amino acids long. The CDR3: CASSDAIYEQYF. In DNA form, the CDR3 reads TGTGCCAGCAGTGATGCGATCTACGAGCAGTACTTC.

The chain has TRBV7-2 and TRBJ2-5; tentatively, D is TRBD1 (6 bases). The V end lost 1 base, the J end lost 5 bases, and 8 bases lay between the germline ends. Looked up from germline, CDR1 is SGHTA and CDR2 is FQGNSA. This CDR3 has 13 residues. The CDR3 loop reads CASSLDRVETQYF. The CDR3 nucleotides read TGTGCCAGCAGCTTAGACAGGGTGGAGACCCAGTACTTC.

This sequence joins TRBV6-4 and TRBJ1-2; unclear D gene. The CDR3 length is 15 residues. V lost 10 bases and J lost 4, with 22 bases in between. Germline CDR1 is MRHNA and CDR2 is SNTAGT. CDR3: CATAPSDGKGYGYTF. CDR3 DNA sequence: TGTGCCACCGCCCCCTCGGACGGGAAGGGCTATGGCTACACCTTC.

The gene calls are TRBV6-4 and TRBJ2-2, with D perhaps matching TRBD1 (5 bases). V was cut by 3 bases and J by 8 bases, with 13 bases left in between. CDR1 is MRHNA and CDR2 is SNTAGT in the germline V gene. The CDR3 covers 14 residues. The CDR3 here is CASSEGAPTGELFF. CDR3 nucleotides: TGTGCCAGCAGTGAAGGGGCCCCGACGGGGGAGCTGTTTTTT.

The chain has TRBV11-3 and TRBJ1-1, with a possible D match to TRBD1 (6 bases). The V and J ends lost 5 bases and 3 bases respectively, with 16 bases between them. From germline, CDR1 is SGHNT and CDR2 YENEEA. The CDR3 totals 15 residues. The CDR3 DNA follows: TGTGCCAGCAGCACACAACAGGGCCGGGACACTGAAGCTTTCTTT. It translates to CASSTQQGRDTEAFF.

In this sample, this clone turned up once. In DNA form, the CDR3 reads TGTGCCAGCAGCCGCTTAGGGGGCCAAGAGACCCAGTACTTC. This translates into CASSRLGGQETQYF. The chain combines TRBV11-3 with TRBJ2-5; D possibly corresponds to TRBD1 (6 bases). This CDR3 has 14 amino acids. Per germline, CDR1 SGHNT and CDR2 YENEEA. With 5 bases removed from V and 1 base from J, the gap between germline ends came to 11 bases.

This chain uses TRBV5-4 with TRBJ2-3; TRBD2 agrees at 7 bases. Germline lookup yields CDR1 SGHNT and CDR2 YYREEE (reference sequence). Unmatched junction bases numbered 10, after V lost 5 bases and J lost 1 base. The CDR3 has 16 amino acids. CDR3 DNA: TGTGCCAGCAGGTTCGGGAGGCCCGGGGGCACAGATACGCAGTATTTT. Amino acids: CASRFGRPGGTDTQYF.

This chain uses TRBV19 with TRBJ2-1; 13 bases fit TRBD2. This CDR3 comprises 16 residues. Looked up from germline, CDR1 is LNHDA and CDR2 is SQIVND (reference sequence). J gave up 7 bases and V 3 bases, and 6 bases lay outside the gene matches. CDR3 nucleotide sequence: TGTGCCAGTAGTATCCGGACTAGCGGGAGTAGGAATGAGCAGTTCTTC. Protein: CASSIRTSGSRNEQFF.

The DNA of the CDR3 is TGTGCCAGCAGTTACGTGCCGAACACTGAAGCTTTCTTT. Protein: CASSYVPNTEAFF. The chain uses TRBV6-5 and TRBJ1-1; D gene ambiguous. V lost 2 bases to trimming and J lost 1 base, with 5 bases between them. The CDR3 extends over 13 amino acids. Germline assignment: CDR1 MNHEY and CDR2 SVGAGI.

The J gene is TRBJ2-1, the V gene TRBV5-6; possibly TRBD1 or TRBD2 for D (5 bases each). V dropped 7 bases and J dropped 9 bases, with 14 bases sitting between them. In germline, CDR1 is SGHDT, CDR2 YYEEEE. The CDR3 totals 12 residues. CDR3 DNA sequence: TGTGCCAGCCGGTCCGGGGCTGGTGAGCAGTTCTTC. Encoded protein: CASRSGAGEQFF.

V and J are TRBV5-6 and TRBJ2-3, with 8 bases matching TRBD2. V was clipped by 3 bases and J by 6 bases; unmatched bases: 3. CDR1 SGHDT and CDR2 YYEEEE come from the germline V gene. The CDR3 is 13 residues long. The CDR3 region has the DNA TGTGCCAGCAGCTACGAGCGGGGGGATACGCAGTATTTT. Amino acids: CASSYERGDTQYF.

This chain joins TRBV7-8 and TRBJ1-2; 12 positions agree with TRBD1. The germline CDR1 and CDR2 sequences are SGHVS and FQNEAQ. V shed 0 bases, J shed 9 bases, and the junction held 8 bases outside the gene matches. This CDR3 region has 16 residues. DNA for the CDR3: TGTGCCAGCAGCTTAGCGGGGGACAGGGGGCCCGAGAGCTACACCTTC. It yields the protein CASSLAGDRGPESYTF.

CDR3 protein: CASSAGGNNEQFF. CDR3 DNA: TGCGCCAGCAGTGCGGGAGGTAACAATGAGCAGTTCTTC. The chain uses TRBV10-1 and TRBJ2-1, with 7 bases aligning to TRBD2. Losses at the gene ends were 4 bases for V and 5 bases for J; bases not matched to a gene: 2. In germline, CDR1 is WNHNN, CDR2 SYGVQD (reference sequence). The length of the CDR3 is 13 residues.

This clone was found once. The rearrangement links TRBV5-8 to TRBJ2-7; 7 nucleotides match TRBD2. Trimming at V came to 0 bases and at J to 8 bases, leaving 14 bases not matched to a gene. The CDR3 contains 16 residues. Germline assignment: CDR1 SGHTS and CDR2 YDEGEE. The CDR3 here is CASSLGLAEHPGQQYF. Written as DNA, the CDR3 is TGTGCCAGCAGCTTGGGGCTAGCGGAGCACCCAGGTCAGCAGTACTTC. Based on the CDR3 plus reference TRBV5-8 and TRBJ2-7, the full variable domain is EAGVTQSPTHLIKTRGQQATLRCSPISGHTSVYWYQQALGLGLQFLLWYDEGEERNRGNFPPRFSGRQFPNYSSELNVNALELEDSALYLCASSLGLAEHPGQQYFGPGTRLTVT.

The rearrangement uses TRBV19 and TRBJ2-6, with 8 bases fitting TRBD1. Germline V gene data show CDR1 as LNHDA and CDR2 as SQIVND (reference sequence). The CDR3 loop spans 17 amino acids. J was trimmed by 0 bases and V by 6 bases; bases with no gene match: 7. The CDR3 nucleotides read TGTGCCAGTAGCCGGAACGGACAGGGCTCTGGGGCCAACGTCCTGACTTTC. Its translation is CASSRNGQGSGANVLTF.

The rearrangement uses TRBV7-2 and TRBJ2-7, with unresolved D. Germline lookup yields CDR1 SGHTA and CDR2 FQGNSA. Deletions cut 3 bases from V and 5 bases from J, with 5 bases between. The CDR3 sequence is 11 residues long. CDR3 loop: CASSFYDEQYF. The CDR3 DNA is TGTGCCAGCAGCTTCTACGACGAGCAGTACTTC. The full variable domain, rest sourced from reference TRBV7-2 and TRBJ2-7, is GAGVSQSPSNKVTEKGKDVELRCDPISGHTALYWYRQSLGQGLEFLIYFQGNSAPDKSGLPSDRFSAERTGGSVSTLTIQRTQQEDSAVYLCASSFYDEQYFGPGTRLTVT.

The V and J genes are TRBV7-8 and TRBJ1-4, with D unclear. The CDR3 totals 11 residues. Deletions cut 8 bases from V and 8 bases from J, with 9 bases between. Germline CDR1 and CDR2: SGHVS and FQNEAQ. The CDR3 bases are TGTGCCAGCGGGTCGGGGGAAAAACTGTTTTTT. This encodes CASGSGEKLFF.

V is TRBV30 and J is TRBJ2-2; D not certain. CDR1 is GTSNPN and CDR2 is SVGIG in the germline V gene (reference sequence). The CDR3 totals 14 residues. The V end was cut by 2 bases, the J end by 3 bases, with 10 bases between. The CDR3 here is CAWSWIRDTGELFF. DNA for the CDR3: TGTGCCTGGAGTTGGATACGGGACACCGGGGAGCTGTTTTTT.

CDR3 loop: CASGTREGSNEQYF. The CDR3 nucleotides are TGTGCCAGCGGGACTCGGGAAGGCAGCAACGAGCAGTACTTC. The V and J genes are TRBV7-8 and TRBJ2-7, with D maybe TRBD2 (6 bases). This CDR3 contains 14 residues. Trimming removed 8 bases at V and 5 bases at J, with 19 bases between. The germline gives CDR1 SGHVS, CDR2 FQNEAQ.